This T cell receptor beta chain was retrieved from a study of technical replicates of blood from several donors. Method: immunoSEQ multiplex PCR; TCRdb's copy keeps in-frame clones and lacks some. Among about 75,000 clones listed, 92% were seen once. Germline values: CDR1 MGHDK, CDR2 SYGVNS. The CDR3 has 13 amino acids. V was clipped by 3 bases and J by 5 bases, with 10 bases between them. The sample taken for sequencing was T cells isolated from PBMCs. The gene calls are TRBV25-1 and TRBJ2-5, with D possibly being TRBD2 (5 bases). The TCR was taken from a human donor in good health. CDR3 residues: CASSDAWRETQYF. The CDR3 DNA sequence: TGTGCCAGCAGTGATGCTTGGAGGGAGACCCAGTACTTC.